Given below is one T cell receptor (beta chain) in context. The sample originates from a study of blood T cell repertoires in COVID-19. Study summary: The United States, Italy and Spain supplied acute and convalescent COVID-19 samples.

It was during active infection that Seattle patients were enrolled and then longitudinally followed. Authors' analysis steps: Scientists estimated how many nucleated cells there were by amplifying reference gene primers. Repertoires were generated with immunoSEQ multiplex PCR, while TCRdb's copy carries only in-frame clones and drops some. For V, J and clone size, that table is used; D and trimming come from the DNA. The sample includes about 430,000 clones, 70% to 90% of them seen just once. This CDR3 region has 14 residues. Germline V CDR1 and CDR2: LGHDT, YNNKEL (reference sequence). The germline V and J ends were trimmed by 0 bases and 4 bases, with 9 bases remaining between them.

Sequenced input: peripheral blood. This TCR came from a man aged 18 to 30 with COVID-19, enrolled during active disease. The J gene is TRBJ2-5, the V gene TRBV3-1 (or the pseudogene TRBV3-2); D is possibly TRBD2 (5 bases). The CDR3 region has the DNA TGTGCCAGCAGCCAAGAACCGGGATCAGAGACCCAGTACTTC. Translation gives CASSQEPGSETQYF.